Listed here is a single T cell receptor beta chain. Its antigen is still unknown. Germline values: CDR1 SGHDT, CDR2 YYEEEE. The trim removed 0 bases at V and 6 bases at J, leaving 7 bases unmatched. The CDR3 contains 15 residues. The sample belongs to a study of cytomegalovirus exposure and HLA in healthy donors. Study details: Prior work identified some 120 million unique TCR beta sequences in 150 million to 200 million T cells. There were about 85 million unique TCRs (from HLA-typed donors) in an early data release.

Notes on the study in general: TCR beta chains numbering under 200 were designated cytomegalovirus-associated. An analysis was carried out at a later point. It showed that HLA-associated TCR beta chains were more clonally expanded than equally common non-associated chains.

PCR was performed using 60 Vbeta and 13 Jbeta primers. Using immunoSEQ multiplex PCR, the repertoire was profiled, and TCRdb retains in-frame clones only, with some absent. The table has 150,000 to 200,000 clones, roughly 79% seen once. Sequencing used PBMCs. This TCR was sampled from a middle-aged man in good health and CMV-seropositive. The V gene is TRBV5-6, the J gene TRBJ2-7; TRBD1 aligns across 9 bases. CDR3 residues: CASSLGQGVLFEQYF. The CDR3 DNA reads TGTGCCAGCAGCTTGGGACAGGGGGTACTTTTCGAGCAGTACTTC.